These 10 T cell receptor beta chains came from one sample sequenced in a study of T cell responses to AZD1222 COVID-19 vaccine. Sequencing was performed with immunoSEQ multiplex PCR; in TCRdb, only in-frame clones are kept and a portion is missing. The table includes some 160,000 clones, 85% to 95% detected once. Sequenced here: peripheral blood, sampled on day 0 of AZD1222 vaccination. The receptors stem from an adult in good health.

The rearrangement joins TRBV7-9 to TRBJ1-1, with a weak D call TRBD1 (5 bases). CDR1 and CDR2 from the germline V gene are SEHNR and FQNEAQ (reference sequence). The CDR3 spans 15 residues. V gave up 1 base and J gave up 6 bases, with 15 bases separating them. The CDR3 DNA reads TGTGCCAGCAGCTTAGTTTTATCGGGGGGGTCTGAAGCTTTCTTT. Its translation: CASSLVLSGGSEAFF.

A single count supports this clone. The chain uses TRBV18 and TRBJ1-6; TRBD1 is a possible D gene (5 bases). Germline V gene lookup returns CDR1 KGHSH and CDR2 LQKENI. The CDR3 has 14 residues. V was pared by 8 bases and J by 7 bases, with 15 bases between. CDR3 in amino acids: CASTQQGMNSPLHF. The DNA of the CDR3 is TGTGCCAGCACCCAGCAGGGAATGAATTCACCCCTCCACTTT.

The chain recombines TRBV9 with TRBJ1-6; D is perhaps TRBD1 (6 bases). The CDR3 is 15 amino acids. V was shortened by 2 bases and J by 6 bases, with 12 bases between the two germline ends. Germline lookup yields CDR1 SGDLS and CDR2 YYNGEE. The CDR3 DNA sequence: TGTGCCAGCAGCGTTGACAGGCTGGGTAATTCACCCCTCCACTTT. Residues: CASSVDRLGNSPLHF.

The chain has TRBV30 and TRBJ1-6; D not certain. The V and J ends lost 2 bases and 14 bases respectively, with 22 bases between them. This CDR3 is 15 amino acids long. Germline CDR1 is GTSNPN and CDR2 is SVGIG (reference sequence). Written as DNA, the CDR3 is TGTGCCTGGAGTTTGAGAGGCCACCTGGGATCGGCCCTCCACTTT. It yields the protein CAWSLRGHLGSALHF.

V gene TRBV10-3 combines with J gene TRBJ2-3, with TRBD1 matching over 10 bases. The CDR3 runs to 14 residues. With 11 bases clipped from V and 4 bases from J, the junction kept 9 bases outside the gene matches. Germline CDR1 is ENHRY and CDR2 is SYGVKD. CDR3 sequence reads: CALRPGTGADTQYF. The CDR3, as DNA: TGTGCCCTCCGTCCCGGGACAGGGGCAGATACGCAGTATTTT.

The chain recombines TRBV10-3 with TRBJ2-2, with D unclear. CDR1 and CDR2 from the germline V gene are ENHRY and SYGVKD. The CDR3 loop spans 12 amino acids. Trimming left V 8 bases short and J 7 bases short, with 11 bases between. This CDR3 reads CAIGPEHGELFF. The CDR3 DNA reads TGTGCCATCGGTCCAGAGCACGGGGAGCTGTTTTTT.

V and J are TRBV27 and TRBJ1-5; possible D gene TRBD1, 6 bases. The CDR3 sequence is 15 residues long. The ends were cut back, 0 bases at V and 6 bases at J, with 12 bases in the middle. The germline V gene encodes CDR1 MNHEY and CDR2 SMNVEV (reference sequence). Here the CDR3 DNA reads TGTGCCAGCAGTTTATCCCCGCCACAGGGTCAGCCCCAGCATTTT. Protein: CASSLSPPQGQPQHF.

The chain joins TRBV24-1 to TRBJ2-5, with D perhaps matching TRBD1 or TRBD2 (5 bases each). CDR1 KGHDR and CDR2 SFDVKD come from the germline V gene. Trimming stripped 4 bases from V and 5 bases from J, with 19 bases between. CDR3 length: 16 residues. For the CDR3, the DNA is TGTGCCACCAGTGACCCCTCTCGAGGGGAAGGGGAGACCCAGTACTTC. Encoded protein: CATSDPSRGEGETQYF.

The chain couples TRBV6-1 to TRBJ1-5; D not resolved. Germline CDR1 MNHNS, CDR2 SASEGT. V was shortened by 0 bases and J by 7 bases, with 7 bases between the two germline ends. The CDR3 consists of 13 residues. The CDR3 DNA reads TGTGCCAGCAGTGAAGCCCGACGGCAGCCCCAGCATTTT. Encoded protein: CASSEARRQPQHF.

This chain joins TRBV2 and TRBJ1-1; no clear D. The CDR3 is 11 amino acids. CDR1 SNHLY and CDR2 FYNNEI come from the germline V gene. V gave up 2 bases and J gave up 11 bases, with 9 bases separating them. In nucleotides, the CDR3 is TGTGCCAGCAGTGAAAGGGTTGAGGCTTTCTTT. Translating it yields CASSERVEAFF.